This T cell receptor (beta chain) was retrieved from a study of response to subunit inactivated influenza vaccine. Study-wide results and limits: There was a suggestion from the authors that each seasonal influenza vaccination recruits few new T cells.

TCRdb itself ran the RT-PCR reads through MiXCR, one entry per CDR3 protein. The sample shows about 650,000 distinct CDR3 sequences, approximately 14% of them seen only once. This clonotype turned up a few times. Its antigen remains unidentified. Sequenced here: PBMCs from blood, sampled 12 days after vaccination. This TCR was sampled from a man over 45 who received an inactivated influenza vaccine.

The CDR3 nucleotides are TGTGCCAGCAGCGTTCTGTGGACTAGCGGGGGTATGGATACGCAGTATTTT. It specifies CASSVLWTSGGMDTQYF. V usage is TRBV7-2 and J usage is TRBJ2-3; 13 nucleotides align to TRBD2. This CDR3 contains 17 residues. V trimming: 5 bases; J trimming: 6 bases; junction bases outside the gene matches: 11. The germline gives CDR1 SGHTA, CDR2 FQGNSA.